The 29 T cell receptor beta chains below all came from one sample that was sequenced in a study of Ad26.COV2.S vaccination and SARS-CoV-2 variants (dated by TCRdb to the early 2020s). Receptor amplification or capture employed the immunoSEQ multiplex PCR assay. In its TCRdb copy, this immuneACCESS table keeps in-frame sequences only and misses some clones. Where compared with another copy, unresolved V genes explain less than half of these, and the others have no known cause. Recorded for this sample are a few hundred thousand clones; about 80% of them occurred a single time. Of the sample, around 7.3% is held by the ten largest clones. The meaning of the sample's treatment or condition label: over 15 received Ad26.COV2.S at low or high dose, single or two shots; about 5 received placebo; per-sample allocation not given. For vaccine and placebo recipients, the sequenced repertoires came from samples collected on day 63 after the first injection.

The source was peripheral blood, collected in a trial of Ad26.COV2.S vaccine versus placebo. The receptor set was obtained from a person between 18 and 65 years old who received the Ad26.COV2.S COVID-19 vaccine or a placebo.

The chain has TRBV2 and TRBJ2-7; TRBD1 is a possible D gene (7 bases). V was shortened by 6 bases and J by 2 bases, with 17 bases between the two germline ends. Germline V lookup: CDR1 SNHLY, CDR2 FYNNEI. This CDR3 contains 15 residues. The CDR3 spells CASRASGGSTYEQYF. The CDR3 region has the DNA TGTGCCAGCAGAGCCTCAGGGGGGAGCACCTACGAGCAGTACTTC. Full variable domain (outside the CDR3, taken from reference TRBV2 and TRBJ2-7): EPEVTQTPSHQVTQMGQEVILRCVPISNHLYFYWYRQILGQKVEFLVSFYNNEISEKSEIFDDQFSVERPDGSNFTLKIRSTKLEDSAMYFCASRASGGSTYEQYFGPGTRLTVT.

The chain joins TRBV15 to TRBJ2-7; TRBD2 might be the D (6 bases). The CDR3 sequence is 15 residues long. Per the germline V gene, CDR1 is LNHNV and CDR2 is YYDKDF (reference sequence). V was cut by 0 bases and J by 5 bases, with 14 bases left in between. For the CDR3, the DNA is TGTGCCACCAGCAGAGATGGGGGGAGTGGGAACGAGCAGTACTTC. Residues: CATSRDGGSGNEQYF.

This clone occurred a few times. The chain couples TRBV5-4 to TRBJ1-4; D not certain. This CDR3 has 13 amino acids. Germline CDR1 SGHNT, CDR2 YYREEE (reference sequence). Trimming took 2 bases from V and 7 from J, leaving 9 bases between them. CDR3 sequence: CASSFKGSEKLFF. The CDR3 DNA reads as TGTGCCAGCAGCTTTAAGGGCAGTGAAAAACTGTTTTTT.

The V gene is TRBV11-2, the J gene TRBJ1-3; TRBD1 agrees at 9 bases. CDR1 and CDR2 from the germline V gene are SGHAT and FQNNGV. J lost 4 bases, V lost 5 bases, and 3 bases had no gene match. The CDR3 is 14 amino acids. The CDR3 loop is CASSPGTGGNTIYF. CDR3 coding DNA: TGTGCCAGCAGCCCAGGGACAGGGGGAAACACCATATATTTT.

This chain links TRBV24-1 with TRBJ2-2; a weak D match, TRBD2 (5 bases). V was cut by 6 bases and J by 4 bases, with 14 bases left in between. This CDR3 has 15 residues. Looked up from germline, CDR1 is KGHDR and CDR2 is SFDVKD. CDR3 in DNA: TGTGCCACCAGTCCCAAAGTAGCGACCACCGGGGAGCTGTTTTTT. This translates into CATSPKVATTGELFF.

This clone was found once. The CDR3 reads CASSLRGWPNEKLFF. The CDR3 region has the DNA TGTGCCAGCAGCTTAAGGGGGTGGCCTAATGAAAAACTGTTTTTT. The rearrangement links TRBV11-2 to TRBJ1-4, with D maybe TRBD1 (6 bases). CDR1 SGHAT and CDR2 FQNNGV come from the germline V gene. This CDR3 has 15 residues. The V end was cut by 2 bases, the J end by 3 bases, with 10 bases between.

The chain recombines TRBV6-6 with TRBJ2-3; D unresolved. This CDR3 has 15 amino acids. V gave up 6 bases and J gave up 0 bases, with 13 bases separating them. Germline CDR1 MNHNY, CDR2 SVGAGI (reference sequence). CDR3 amino acids: CASSPRSKSTDTQYF. CDR3 DNA: TGTGCCAGCAGCCCTAGGAGTAAAAGCACAGATACGCAGTATTTT.

The chain recombines TRBV6-2 or TRBV6-3 with TRBJ1-2, with TRBD1 matching 10 bases. With V trimmed by 2 bases and J by 6 bases, 9 bases remained unmatched. The CDR3 length is 16 residues. Germline V gene sequence: CDR1 MNHEY, CDR2 SVGEGT. The chain's CDR3 is CASSYPPGQGVDGYTF. The DNA of the CDR3 is TGTGCCAGCAGTTACCCCCCCGGACAGGGGGTAGATGGCTACACCTTC.

V usage is TRBV30 and J usage is TRBJ2-5; D is undetermined. Germline V gene sequence: CDR1 GTSNPN, CDR2 SVGIG (reference sequence). V lost 3 bases, J lost 5 bases, and 7 bases lay in between. The CDR3 is 11 amino acids. Here the CDR3 reads CAWSPGETQYF. The CDR3, as DNA: TGTGCCTGGAGCCCCGGCGAGACCCAGTACTTC. Filled out from reference TRBV30 and TRBJ2-5, the complete variable domain reads SQTIHQWPATLVQPVGSPLSLECTVEGTSNPNLYWYRQAAGRGLQLLFYSVGIGQISSEVPQNLSASRPQDRQFILSSKKLLLSDSGFYLCAWSPGETQYFGPGTRLLVL.

This chain connects TRBV5-4 to TRBJ1-5; D possibly corresponds to TRBD1 (6 bases). The CDR3 extends over 17 amino acids. Trimming took 0 bases from V and 1 from J, leaving 14 bases between them. Germline V gene sequence: CDR1 SGHNT, CDR2 YYREEE (reference sequence). This CDR3 reads CASSLEQGPRSNQPQHF. The CDR3 nucleotides read TGTGCCAGCAGCTTGGAACAGGGACCTAGGAGCAATCAGCCCCAGCATTTT.

A single count supports this clone. This chain links TRBV6-5 with TRBJ2-7, with D maybe TRBD2 (6 bases). V dropped 6 bases and J dropped 4 bases, with 10 bases sitting between them. Per the germline V gene, CDR1 is MNHEY and CDR2 is SVGAGI. This CDR3 is 12 amino acids long. CDR3 nucleotide sequence: TGTGCCAGCAGCTTCGGGGGTTACGAGCAGTACTTC. It encodes CASSFGGYEQYF.

This clone was counted only a few times. This sequence joins TRBV30 and TRBJ1-3, with D possibly being TRBD1 (6 bases). Germline values: CDR1 GTSNPN, CDR2 SVGIG (reference sequence). Trimming took off 1 base at V and 3 bases at J, with 10 bases between the two ends. This CDR3 is 14 amino acids long. CDR3 bases: TGTGCCTGGAGTGCGGGGGCGAATGGAAACACCATATATTTT. Protein: CAWSAGANGNTIYF.

This sequence joins TRBV9 and TRBJ2-3, with 13 bases lining up with TRBD2. Losses at the gene ends were 1 base for V and 1 base for J; bases not matched to a gene: 9. Germline V lookup: CDR1 SGDLS, CDR2 YYNGEE. CDR3 length: 19 amino acids. In DNA form, the CDR3 reads TGTGCCAGCAGCGTACCGCAGACTAGCGGGGGGCTCGGCACAGATACGCAGTATTTT. Protein: CASSVPQTSGGLGTDTQYF.

The rearrangement joins TRBV19 to TRBJ1-2, with TRBD1 as a possible D gene (6 bases). Deletions cut 11 bases from V and 6 bases from J, with 13 bases between. The CDR3 sequence is 11 residues long. CDR1 and CDR2 from the germline V gene are LNHDA and SQIVND (reference sequence). DNA of the CDR3: TGTGCCGGCTGGAGACAGGATGGCTACACCTTC. This translates into CAGWRQDGYTF.

The chain links TRBV14 to TRBJ1-1; maybe TRBD1 (5 bases). V was pared by 4 bases and J by 1 base, with 7 bases between. Germline-derived CDR1 and CDR2 are SGHDN and FVKESK. CDR3 size: 13 residues. CDR3 protein: CASSRGGNTEAFF. The CDR3 DNA reads TGTGCCAGCAGCCGGGGGGGGAACACTGAAGCTTTCTTT.

This chain joins TRBV19 and TRBJ1-4, with 7 nucleotides matching TRBD1. Germline CDR1 LNHDA, CDR2 SQIVND (reference sequence). V dropped 6 bases and J dropped 8; count of bases not matched to a gene: 9. This CDR3 is 14 amino acids long. The CDR3 bases are TGTGCCAGTAGGCCGACAGGGATGCGGGAAAAACTGTTTTTT. Residues: CASRPTGMREKLFF.

In this sample, this clone turned up a few times. J is TRBJ1-1 and V is TRBV18; D gene uncertain. This CDR3 is 14 amino acids long. Germline V gene sequence: CDR1 KGHSH, CDR2 LQKENI. V lost 3 bases to trimming and J lost 6 bases, with 14 bases between them. In nucleotides, the CDR3 is TGTGCCAGCTCACCCCAGTTAGGGCGGGCTGAAGCTTTCTTT. Its protein is CASSPQLGRAEAFF.

The V call is TRBV11-2, the J call TRBJ2-1, with 9 bases matching TRBD1. With 4 bases clipped from V and 7 bases from J, the junction kept 8 bases outside the gene matches. From germline, CDR1 is SGHAT and CDR2 FQNNGV. The CDR3 covers 15 residues. The CDR3 sequence: CASSSLQGAVNEQFF. As DNA, the CDR3 is TGTGCCAGCAGCTCCCTACAGGGGGCCGTAAATGAGCAGTTCTTC.

The chain joins TRBV4-2 to TRBJ1-1; perhaps TRBD1 as D (6 bases). CDR3 size: 15 residues. Deletions cut 0 bases from V and 1 base from J, with 9 bases between. Germline CDR1 and CDR2: LGHNA and YNFKEQ. CDR3 DNA: TGTGCCAGCAGCCAAGACAGGGGAAGGAACACTGAAGCTTTCTTT. Residues: CASSQDRGRNTEAFF.

CDR3: CASSLEGRLAVKETQYF. The CDR3 DNA reads as TGTGCCAGCAGCTTAGAAGGGCGTCTAGCGGTCAAAGAGACCCAGTACTTC. The rearrangement joins TRBV7-2 to TRBJ2-5; the match to TRBD2 covers 7 bases. The V gene end was trimmed by 1 base and the J gene end by 3 bases; junction bases not matched to a gene: 11. Germline values: CDR1 SGHTA, CDR2 FQGNSA. CDR3 size: 17 residues. The variable domain in full, completed from reference TRBV7-2 and TRBJ2-5, reads GAGVSQSPSNKVTEKGKDVELRCDPISGHTALYWYRQSLGQGLEFLIYFQGNSAPDKSGLPSDRFSAERTGGSVSTLTIQRTQQEDSAVYLCASSLEGRLAVKETQYFGPGTRLLVL.

The gene calls are TRBV19 and TRBJ2-7; TRBD2 might be the D (5 bases). V dropped 0 bases and J dropped 8 bases, with 11 bases sitting between them. The CDR3 has 13 residues. The germline V gene encodes CDR1 LNHDA and CDR2 SQIVND (reference sequence). In nucleotides, the CDR3 is TGTGCCAGTAGTATAGAAAACCTAGCCCAGCAGTACTTC. The encoded protein is CASSIENLAQQYF.

This chain's CDR3 is CASSPDRLRGETQYF. For the CDR3, the DNA is TGTGCCAGCAGCCCTGACCGACTCAGGGGAGAGACCCAGTACTTC. V gene TRBV7-9 combines with J gene TRBJ2-5, with D possibly TRBD1 on 6 matching bases. This CDR3 contains 15 residues. Germline CDR1 SEHNR, CDR2 FQNEAQ (reference sequence). V was cut by 5 bases and J by 4 bases, with 17 bases left in between.

The V and J genes are TRBV5-1 and TRBJ2-3, with TRBD2 matching over 16 bases. Germline loops: CDR1 SGHRS, CDR2 YFSETQ. This CDR3 contains 19 residues. V shed 0 bases and J 2 bases; nucleotides not matched to a gene: 6. The CDR3, as DNA: TGCGCCAGCAGCTTGGGAGCGGGACTAGCGGGAGGGCTCACAGATACGCAGTATTTT. Translated: CASSLGAGLAGGLTDTQYF.

This chain connects TRBV7-2 to TRBJ2-1; 10 nucleotides match TRBD2. The CDR3 covers 15 residues. From germline, CDR1 is SGHTA and CDR2 FQGNSA. V lost 6 bases and J lost 4; bases outside the gene matches: 6. The CDR3 here is CASRPSGGAYNEQFF. CDR3 nucleotide sequence: TGTGCCAGCAGACCTAGCGGGGGAGCTTACAATGAGCAGTTCTTC. Using reference TRBV7-2 and TRBJ2-1 for the parts outside the CDR3, the full variable domain is GAGVSQSPSNKVTEKGKDVELRCDPISGHTALYWYRQSLGQGLEFLIYFQGNSAPDKSGLPSDRFSAERTGGSVSTLTIQRTQQEDSAVYLCASRPSGGAYNEQFFGPGTRLTVL.

V is TRBV10-1 and J is TRBJ2-1; TRBD2 aligns across 7 bases. With 8 bases clipped from V and 0 bases from J, the junction kept 10 bases outside the gene matches. The CDR3 is 16 amino acids. Germline-derived CDR1 and CDR2 are WNHNN and SYGVQD (reference sequence). The CDR3 sequence: CASSGGGGSSYNEQFF. CDR3 in DNA: TGCGCCAGCTCCGGGGGTGGCGGGAGCTCCTACAATGAGCAGTTCTTC.

This sequence joins TRBV14 and TRBJ2-3; D call uncertain. CDR3 length equals 15 residues. CDR1 SGHDN and CDR2 FVKESK come from the germline V gene. Trimming took off 1 base at V and 6 bases at J, with 14 bases between the two ends. This CDR3 is CASSQVPSSADTQYF. CDR3 nucleotide sequence: TGTGCCAGCAGCCAAGTCCCCTCTTCAGCGGATACGCAGTATTTT.

V is TRBV11-3 and J is TRBJ1-1; D remains ambiguous. Looked up from germline, CDR1 is SGHNT and CDR2 is YENEEA. CDR3 length equals 13 residues. Trimming took off 0 bases at V and 5 bases at J, with 7 bases between the two ends. The CDR3 DNA reads as TGTGCCAGCAGCTTAGATGTCAAAACTGAAGCTTTCTTT. This encodes CASSLDVKTEAFF.

The genes are TRBV5-4 and TRBJ2-3, with 8 bases aligning to TRBD2. Trimming took 4 bases from V and 5 from J; bases not matched to a gene: 6. Germline CDR1 reads SGHNT; CDR2 reads YYREEE (reference sequence). The length of the CDR3 is 14 residues. DNA for the CDR3: TGTGCCAGCAGCCCAGGACTAGCCGAAGATACGCAGTATTTT. It codes for CASSPGLAEDTQYF.

The V call is TRBV11-2, the J call TRBJ2-4; 10 positions match TRBD1. Germline V gene sequence: CDR1 SGHAT, CDR2 FQNNGV. V lost 3 bases, J lost 1 base, and 9 bases stayed unmatched. CDR3 length: 18 amino acids. CDR3 sequence: CASSFPRQGARAKNIQYF. In DNA form, the CDR3 reads TGTGCCAGCAGCTTTCCGAGACAGGGGGCGAGGGCCAAAAACATTCAGTACTTC.